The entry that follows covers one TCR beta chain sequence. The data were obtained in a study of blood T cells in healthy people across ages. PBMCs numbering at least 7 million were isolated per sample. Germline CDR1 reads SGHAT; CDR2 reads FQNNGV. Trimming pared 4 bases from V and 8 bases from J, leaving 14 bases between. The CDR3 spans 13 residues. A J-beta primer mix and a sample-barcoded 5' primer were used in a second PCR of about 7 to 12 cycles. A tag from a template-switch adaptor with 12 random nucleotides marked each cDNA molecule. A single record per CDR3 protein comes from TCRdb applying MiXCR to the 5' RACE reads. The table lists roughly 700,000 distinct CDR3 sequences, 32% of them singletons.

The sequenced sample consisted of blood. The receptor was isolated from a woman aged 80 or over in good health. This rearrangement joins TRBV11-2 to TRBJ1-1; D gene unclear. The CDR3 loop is CASSYGPGPEAFF. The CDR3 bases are TGTGCCAGCAGCTACGGGCCAGGTCCCGAAGCTTTCTTT.